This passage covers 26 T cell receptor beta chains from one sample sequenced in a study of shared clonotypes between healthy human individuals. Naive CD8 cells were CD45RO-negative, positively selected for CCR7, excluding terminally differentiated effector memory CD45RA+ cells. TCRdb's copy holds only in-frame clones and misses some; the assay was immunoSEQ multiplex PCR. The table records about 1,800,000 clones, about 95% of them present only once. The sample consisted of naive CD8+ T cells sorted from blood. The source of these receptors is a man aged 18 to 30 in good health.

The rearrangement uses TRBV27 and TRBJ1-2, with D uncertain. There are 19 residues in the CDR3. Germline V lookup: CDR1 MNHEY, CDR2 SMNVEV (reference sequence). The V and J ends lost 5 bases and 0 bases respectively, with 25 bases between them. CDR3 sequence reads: CASSPHGSPATQANYGYTF. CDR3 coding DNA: TGTGCCAGCAGTCCCCACGGAAGCCCGGCCACCCAAGCTAACTATGGCTACACCTTC.

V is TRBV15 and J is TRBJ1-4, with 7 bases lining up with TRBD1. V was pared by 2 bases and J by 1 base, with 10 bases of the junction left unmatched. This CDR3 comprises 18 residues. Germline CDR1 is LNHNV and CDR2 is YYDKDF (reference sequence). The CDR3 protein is CATSRPEGDRLTNEKLFF. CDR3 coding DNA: TGTGCCACCAGCAGACCGGAGGGGGACAGATTAACTAATGAAAAACTGTTTTTT.

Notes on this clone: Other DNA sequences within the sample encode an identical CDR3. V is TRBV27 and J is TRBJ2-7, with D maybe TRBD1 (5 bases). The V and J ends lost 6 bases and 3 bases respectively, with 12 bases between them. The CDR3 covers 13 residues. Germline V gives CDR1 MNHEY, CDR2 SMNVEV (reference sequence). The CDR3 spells CASRLAGNYEQYF. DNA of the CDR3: TGTGCCAGCAGGTTAGCAGGGAACTACGAGCAGTACTTC.

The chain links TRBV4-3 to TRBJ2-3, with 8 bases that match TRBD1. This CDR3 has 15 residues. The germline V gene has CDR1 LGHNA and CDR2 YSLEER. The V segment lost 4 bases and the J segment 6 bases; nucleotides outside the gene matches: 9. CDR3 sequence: CASSPGTGNLDTQYF. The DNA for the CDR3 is TGCGCCAGCAGCCCTGGGACAGGTAATTTGGATACGCAGTATTTT.

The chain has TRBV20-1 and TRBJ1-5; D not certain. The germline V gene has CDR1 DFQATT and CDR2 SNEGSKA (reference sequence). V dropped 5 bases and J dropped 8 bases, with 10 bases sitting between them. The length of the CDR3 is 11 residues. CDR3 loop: CSAGEQEPQHF. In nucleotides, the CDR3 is TGCAGTGCTGGGGAGCAGGAGCCCCAGCATTTT.

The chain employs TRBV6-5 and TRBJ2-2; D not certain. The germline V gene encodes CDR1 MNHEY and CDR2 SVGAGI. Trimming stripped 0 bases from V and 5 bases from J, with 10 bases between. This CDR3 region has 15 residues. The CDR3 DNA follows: TGTGCCAGCAGTTACTCGTTTATGGGGACCGGGGAGCTGTTTTTT. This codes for CASSYSFMGTGELFF.

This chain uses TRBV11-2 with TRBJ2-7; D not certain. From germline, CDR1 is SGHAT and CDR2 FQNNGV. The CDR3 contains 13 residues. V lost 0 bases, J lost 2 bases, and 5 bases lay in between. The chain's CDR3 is CASSLEVAYEQYF. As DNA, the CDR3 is TGTGCCAGCAGCTTAGAGGTTGCCTACGAGCAGTACTTC.

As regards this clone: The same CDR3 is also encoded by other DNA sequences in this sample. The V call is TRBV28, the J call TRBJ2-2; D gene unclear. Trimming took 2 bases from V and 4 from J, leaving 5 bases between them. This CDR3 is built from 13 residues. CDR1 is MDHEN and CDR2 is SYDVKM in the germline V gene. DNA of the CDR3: TGTGCCAGCAGTTTAGCTAGCACCGGGGAGCTGTTTTTT. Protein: CASSLASTGELFF. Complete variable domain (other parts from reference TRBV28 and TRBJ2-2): DVKVTQSSRYLVKRTGEKVFLECVQDMDHENMFWYRQDPGLGLRLIYFSYDVKMKEKGDIPEGYSVSREKKERFSLILESASTNQTSMYLCASSLASTGELFFGEGSRLTVL.

This CDR3 is CASSLYGSYEQYF. The CDR3 DNA sequence: TGTGCCAGCAGCTTGTACGGATCCTACGAGCAGTACTTC. The V call is TRBV5-4, the J call TRBJ2-7; D is uncertain. Trimming cost V 1 base and J 1 base, with 6 bases left between them. Germline V CDR1 and CDR2: SGHNT, YYREEE (reference sequence). CDR3 length: 13 amino acids.

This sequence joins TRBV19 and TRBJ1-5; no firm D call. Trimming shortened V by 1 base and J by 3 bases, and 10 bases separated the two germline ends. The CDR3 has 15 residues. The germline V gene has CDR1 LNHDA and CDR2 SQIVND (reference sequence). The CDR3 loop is CASSIAGGYNQPQHF. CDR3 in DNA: TGTGCCAGTAGTATAGCAGGAGGGTACAATCAGCCCCAGCATTTT.

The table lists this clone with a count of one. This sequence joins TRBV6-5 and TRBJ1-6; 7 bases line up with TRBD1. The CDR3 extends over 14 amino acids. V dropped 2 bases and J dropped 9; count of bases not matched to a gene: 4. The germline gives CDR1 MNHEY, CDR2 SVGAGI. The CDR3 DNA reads TGTGCCAGCAGTTACGAGGGGGCGGGTTCACCCCTCCACTTT. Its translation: CASSYEGAGSPLHF.

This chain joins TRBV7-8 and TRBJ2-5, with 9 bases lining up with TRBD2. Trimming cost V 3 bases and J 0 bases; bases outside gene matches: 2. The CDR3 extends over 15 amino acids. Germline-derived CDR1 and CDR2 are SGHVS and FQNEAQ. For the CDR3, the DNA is TGTGCCAGCAGCTTTAGACTAGCGGACCAAGAGACCCAGTACTTC. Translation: CASSFRLADQETQYF. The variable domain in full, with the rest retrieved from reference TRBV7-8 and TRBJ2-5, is GAGVSQSPRYKVAKRGQDVALRCDPISGHVSLFWYQQALGQGPEFLTYFQNEAQLDKSGLPSDRFFAERPEGSVSTLKIQRTQQEDSAVYLCASSFRLADQETQYFGPGTRLLVL.

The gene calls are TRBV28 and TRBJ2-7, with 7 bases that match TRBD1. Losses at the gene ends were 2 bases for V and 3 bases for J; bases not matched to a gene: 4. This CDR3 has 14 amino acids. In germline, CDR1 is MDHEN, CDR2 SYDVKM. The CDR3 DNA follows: TGTGCCAGCAGTTTAACGGGACAGAACTACGAGCAGTACTTC. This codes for CASSLTGQNYEQYF. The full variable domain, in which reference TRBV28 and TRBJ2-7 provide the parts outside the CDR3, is DVKVTQSSRYLVKRTGEKVFLECVQDMDHENMFWYRQDPGLGLRLIYFSYDVKMKEKGDIPEGYSVSREKKERFSLILESASTNQTSMYLCASSLTGQNYEQYFGPGTRLTVT.

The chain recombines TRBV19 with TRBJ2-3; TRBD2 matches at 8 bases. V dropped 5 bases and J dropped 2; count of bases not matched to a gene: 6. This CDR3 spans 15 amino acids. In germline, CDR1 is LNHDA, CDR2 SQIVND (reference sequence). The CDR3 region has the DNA TGTGCCAGTAGTCAACCTAGCGGGTTCACAGATACGCAGTATTTT. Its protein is CASSQPSGFTDTQYF.

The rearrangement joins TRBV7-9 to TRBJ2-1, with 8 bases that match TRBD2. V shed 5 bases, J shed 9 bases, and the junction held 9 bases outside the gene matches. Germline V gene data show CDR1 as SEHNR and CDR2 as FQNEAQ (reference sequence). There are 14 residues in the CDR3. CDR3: CASSPREGYGEQFF. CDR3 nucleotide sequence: TGTGCCAGCAGCCCCCGGGAGGGGTACGGTGAGCAGTTCTTC.

CDR3 nucleotide sequence: TGTGCCTGTCGGACAGGGCTGAACACTGAAGCTTTCTTT. Translated, it gives CACRTGLNTEAFF. The chain carries TRBV30 and TRBJ1-1; 8 bases are a match to TRBD1. The CDR3 has 13 amino acids. Germline V lookup: CDR1 GTSNPN, CDR2 SVGIG (reference sequence). The V gene end was trimmed by 6 bases and the J gene end by 0 bases; junction bases not matched to a gene: 3.

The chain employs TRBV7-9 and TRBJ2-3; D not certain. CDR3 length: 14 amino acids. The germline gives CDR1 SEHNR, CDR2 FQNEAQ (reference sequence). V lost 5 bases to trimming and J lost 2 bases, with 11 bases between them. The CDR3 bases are TGTGCCAGCAGCCACCCCGATTTCACAGATACGCAGTATTTT. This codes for CASSHPDFTDTQYF.

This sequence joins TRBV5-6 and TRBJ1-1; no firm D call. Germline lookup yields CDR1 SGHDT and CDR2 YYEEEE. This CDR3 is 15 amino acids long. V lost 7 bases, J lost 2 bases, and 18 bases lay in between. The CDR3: CASSEVSGINTEAFF. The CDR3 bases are TGTGCCAGCTCGGAGGTTTCTGGGATCAACACTGAAGCTTTCTTT.

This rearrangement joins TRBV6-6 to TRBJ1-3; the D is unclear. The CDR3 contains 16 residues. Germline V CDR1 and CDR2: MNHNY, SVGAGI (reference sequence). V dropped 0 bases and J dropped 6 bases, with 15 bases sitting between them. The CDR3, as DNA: TGTGCCAGCAGTTACTCTTGGGAGGGAGCGGTAAACACCATATATTTT. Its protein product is CASSYSWEGAVNTIYF.

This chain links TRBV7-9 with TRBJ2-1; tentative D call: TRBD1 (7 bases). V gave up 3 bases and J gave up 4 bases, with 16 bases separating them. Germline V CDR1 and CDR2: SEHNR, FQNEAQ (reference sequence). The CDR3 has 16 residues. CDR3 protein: CASSFLRDRSYNEQFF. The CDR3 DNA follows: TGTGCCAGCAGCTTCTTGCGGGACAGAAGTTACAATGAGCAGTTCTTC.

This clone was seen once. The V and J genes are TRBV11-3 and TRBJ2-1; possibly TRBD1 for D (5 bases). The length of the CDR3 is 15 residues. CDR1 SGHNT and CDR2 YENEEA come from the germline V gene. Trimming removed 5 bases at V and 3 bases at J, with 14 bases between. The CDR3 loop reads CASSQDILGYNEQFF. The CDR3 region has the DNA TGTGCCAGCAGCCAGGACATTCTAGGCTACAATGAGCAGTTCTTC. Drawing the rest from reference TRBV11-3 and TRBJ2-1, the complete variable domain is EAGVVQSPRYKIIEKKQPVAFWCNPISGHNTLYWYLQNLGQGPELLIRYENEEAVDDSQLPKDRFSAERLKGVDSTLKIQPAELGDSAVYLCASSQDILGYNEQFFGPGTRLTVL.

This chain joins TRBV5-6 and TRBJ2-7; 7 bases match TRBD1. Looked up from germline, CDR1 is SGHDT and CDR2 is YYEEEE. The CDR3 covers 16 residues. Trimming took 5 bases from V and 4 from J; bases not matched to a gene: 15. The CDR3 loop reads CASSSSEQGIFYEQYF. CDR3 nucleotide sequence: TGTGCCAGCAGTTCCTCTGAACAGGGGATTTTTTACGAGCAGTACTTC.

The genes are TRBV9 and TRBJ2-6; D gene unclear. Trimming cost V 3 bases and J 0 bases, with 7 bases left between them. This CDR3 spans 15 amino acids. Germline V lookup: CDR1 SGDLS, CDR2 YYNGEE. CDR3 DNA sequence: TGTGCCAGCAGCGATAACCTCTCTGGGGCCAACGTCCTGACTTTC. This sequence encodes CASSDNLSGANVLTF.

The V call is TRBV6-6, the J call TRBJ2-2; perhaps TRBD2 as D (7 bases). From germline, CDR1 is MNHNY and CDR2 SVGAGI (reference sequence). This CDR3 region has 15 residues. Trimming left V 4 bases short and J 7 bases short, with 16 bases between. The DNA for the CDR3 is TGTGCCAGCAGTTTGGGGGCCAGCGGGGTCGGGGAGCTGTTTTTT. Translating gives CASSLGASGVGELFF.

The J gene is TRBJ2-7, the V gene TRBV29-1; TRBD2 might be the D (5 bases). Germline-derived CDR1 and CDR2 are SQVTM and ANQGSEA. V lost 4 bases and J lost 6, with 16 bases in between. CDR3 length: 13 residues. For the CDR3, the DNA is TGCAGCGTTGCCTCGGGGATCGGATCCGAGCAGTACTTC. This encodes CSVASGIGSEQYF.

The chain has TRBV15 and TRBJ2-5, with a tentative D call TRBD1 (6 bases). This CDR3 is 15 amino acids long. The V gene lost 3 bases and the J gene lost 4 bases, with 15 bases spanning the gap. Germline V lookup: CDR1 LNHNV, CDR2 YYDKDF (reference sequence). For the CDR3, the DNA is TGTGCCACCAGCAGCCGGCAGGGGCCCCGAGAGACCCAGTACTTC. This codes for CATSSRQGPRETQYF. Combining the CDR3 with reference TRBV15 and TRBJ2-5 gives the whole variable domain DAMVIQNPRYQVTQFGKPVTLSCSQTLNHNVMYWYQQKSSQAPKLLFHYYDKDFNNEADTPDNFQSRRPNTSFCFLDIRSPGLGDTAMYLCATSSRQGPRETQYFGPGTRLLVL.